This T cell receptor beta chain stems from a study of shared clonotypes between healthy human individuals. General study results and limits: Inspection by rarefaction showed sorted-subset sequencing to be incomplete despite large depth. For naive CD4 cells, approximately 5% of clonotypes were shared across a handful of donors. Tissues were not sampled, only blood, and their repertoires likely differ. Non-shared clonotypes had lower generation probabilities than those shared by all four donors.

With respect to this clone: The antigen is unknown. Within the sample, other DNA sequences also encode this same CDR3.

CDR3 length equals 14 residues. Per germline, CDR1 SGHRS and CDR2 YFSETQ. V was trimmed by 0 bases and J by 2 bases, leaving 8 bases between them. The table came from immunoSEQ multiplex PCR; TCRdb's copy has only in-frame clones and leaves some out. Of around 2.5 million clones listed, roughly 93% are singletons. The sequenced sample consisted of naive CD4+ T cells from PBMCs. Subset noted: CD45RA+ positively selected. This TCR was recovered from a man aged 18 to 30 in good health. Some clones in this sample may be carry-over from other donors' samples. The rearrangement uses TRBV5-1 and TRBJ1-2; tentatively, D is TRBD1 (5 bases). The CDR3 is CASSLGTTNYGYTF. DNA of the CDR3: TGCGCCAGCAGCTTGGGGACAACCAACTATGGCTACACCTTC.